The sequence of this T cell receptor (beta chain) was determined in a study of OX40 agonist ivuxolimab in advanced cancers. Across the study: Ivuxolimab is a fully human IgG2 antibody that activates OX40 (CD134). Findings and limits, study-wide: Clonal expansion by week 6 occurred in CD4+ and CD8+ blood T cells (at 0.1 to 3.0 mg/kg). More expanded clones were found, on average, in CD8+ than in CD4+ T cells.

Sequencing used immunoSEQ multiplex PCR; TCRdb keeps in-frame clones, though not all of them. The table lists approximately 80,000 clones, 70% to 90% of them singletons. CDR1 and CDR2 (germline): SNHLY, FYNNEI. V was cut by 8 bases and J by 5 bases, with 14 bases left in between. The CDR3 extends over 13 amino acids. This clone turned up a few times. Its antigen is still unknown. Autoimmune disease history or systemic immunosuppression was exclusionary. Sequences were derived from CD4+ or CD8+ T cells sorted from blood, sampled in a trial of the OX40 agonist ivuxolimab. The chain recombines TRBV2 with TRBJ2-3; TRBD2 is a possible D gene (6 bases). The sequence was collected from an adult with an advanced solid tumor such as melanoma, head and neck, liver or kidney cancer. The CDR3 here is CASVGGLGDTQYF. CDR3 sequence (DNA): TGTGCCAGCGTCGGGGGTTTGGGAGATACGCAGTATTTT.